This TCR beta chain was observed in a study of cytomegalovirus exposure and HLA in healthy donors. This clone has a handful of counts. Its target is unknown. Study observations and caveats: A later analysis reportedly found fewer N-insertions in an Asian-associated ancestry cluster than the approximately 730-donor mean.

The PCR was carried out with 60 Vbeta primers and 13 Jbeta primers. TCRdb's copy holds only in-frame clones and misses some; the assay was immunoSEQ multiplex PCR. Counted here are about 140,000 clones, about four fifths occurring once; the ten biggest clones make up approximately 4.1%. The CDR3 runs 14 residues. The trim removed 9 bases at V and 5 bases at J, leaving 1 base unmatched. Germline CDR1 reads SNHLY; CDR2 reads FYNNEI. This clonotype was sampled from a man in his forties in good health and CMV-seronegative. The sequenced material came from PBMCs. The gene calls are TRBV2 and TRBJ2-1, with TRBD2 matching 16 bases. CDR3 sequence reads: CARGLAGGNNEQFF. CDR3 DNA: TGTGCCAGGGGACTAGCGGGGGGGAACAATGAGCAGTTCTTC. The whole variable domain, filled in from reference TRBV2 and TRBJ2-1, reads EPEVTQTPSHQVTQMGQEVILRCVPISNHLYFYWYRQILGQKVEFLVSFYNNEISEKSEIFDDQFSVERPDGSNFTLKIRSTKLEDSAMYFCARGLAGGNNEQFFGPGTRLTVL.